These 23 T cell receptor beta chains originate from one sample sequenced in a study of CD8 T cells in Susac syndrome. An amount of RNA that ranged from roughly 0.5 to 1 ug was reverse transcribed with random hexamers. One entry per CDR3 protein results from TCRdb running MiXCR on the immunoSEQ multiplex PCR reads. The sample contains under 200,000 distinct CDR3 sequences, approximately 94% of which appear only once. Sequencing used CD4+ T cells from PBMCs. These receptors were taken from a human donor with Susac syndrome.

In DNA, the CDR3 is TGTGCCAGCAGCGTCGTGGCTAGCGGATCCTCCTACAATGAGCAGTTCTTC. Translation: CASSVVASGSSYNEQFF. The chain has TRBV9 and TRBJ2-1; 7 bases agree with TRBD2. Germline values: CDR1 SGDLS, CDR2 YYNGEE. The CDR3 consists of 17 residues. The V gene end was trimmed by 2 bases and the J gene end by 0 bases; junction bases not matched to a gene: 8. Looking up the rest from reference TRBV9 and TRBJ2-1 gives the full variable domain: DSGVTQTPKHLITATGQRVTLRCSPRSGDLSVYWYQQSLDQGLQFLIQYYNGEERAKGNILERFSAQQFPDLHSELNLSSLELGDSALYFCASSVVASGSSYNEQFFGPGTRLTVL.

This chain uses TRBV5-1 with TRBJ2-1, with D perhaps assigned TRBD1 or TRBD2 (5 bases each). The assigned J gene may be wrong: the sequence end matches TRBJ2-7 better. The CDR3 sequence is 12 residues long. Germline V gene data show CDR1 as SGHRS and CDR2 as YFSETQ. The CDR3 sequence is CASRRDGYEQYF. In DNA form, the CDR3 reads TGCGCCAGCAGACGGGACGGCTACGAGCAGTACTTC.

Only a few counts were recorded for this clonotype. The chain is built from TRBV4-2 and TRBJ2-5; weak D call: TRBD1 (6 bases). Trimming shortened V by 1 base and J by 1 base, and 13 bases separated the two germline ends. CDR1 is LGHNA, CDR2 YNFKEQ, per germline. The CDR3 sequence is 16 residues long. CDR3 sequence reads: CASSQGPRTVQETQYF. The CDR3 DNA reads TGTGCCAGCAGCCAAGGTCCGCGGACAGTCCAAGAGACCCAGTACTTC.

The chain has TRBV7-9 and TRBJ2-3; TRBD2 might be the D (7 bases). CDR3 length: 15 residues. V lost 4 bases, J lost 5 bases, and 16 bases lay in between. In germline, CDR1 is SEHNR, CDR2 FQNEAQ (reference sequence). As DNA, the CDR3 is TGTGCCAGCAGCTCAGTCGGGGGGCCGGTAGATACGCAGTATTTT. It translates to CASSSVGGPVDTQYF.

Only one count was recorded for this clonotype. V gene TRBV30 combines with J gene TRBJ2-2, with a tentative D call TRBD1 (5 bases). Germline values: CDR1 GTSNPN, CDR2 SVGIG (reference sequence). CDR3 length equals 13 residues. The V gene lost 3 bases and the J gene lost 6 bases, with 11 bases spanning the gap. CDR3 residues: CAWSPEGAGELFF. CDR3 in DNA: TGTGCCTGGAGCCCCGAAGGGGCCGGGGAGCTGTTTTTT.

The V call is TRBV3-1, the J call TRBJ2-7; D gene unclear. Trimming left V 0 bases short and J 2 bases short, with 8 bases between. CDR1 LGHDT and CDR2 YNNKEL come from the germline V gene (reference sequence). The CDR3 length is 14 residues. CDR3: CASSQDKFPYEQYF. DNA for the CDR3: TGTGCCAGCAGCCAAGATAAGTTCCCCTACGAGCAGTACTTC.

CDR3 sequence (DNA): TGTGCCAGCAGCGATTGGGGGGGGCTAGAGACCCAGTACTTC. This sequence encodes CASSDWGGLETQYF. V and J are TRBV7-2 and TRBJ2-5; TRBD2 might be the D (7 bases). This CDR3 has 14 residues. Trimming pared 5 bases from V and 4 bases from J, leaving 14 bases between. Germline V lookup: CDR1 SGHTA, CDR2 FQGNSA.

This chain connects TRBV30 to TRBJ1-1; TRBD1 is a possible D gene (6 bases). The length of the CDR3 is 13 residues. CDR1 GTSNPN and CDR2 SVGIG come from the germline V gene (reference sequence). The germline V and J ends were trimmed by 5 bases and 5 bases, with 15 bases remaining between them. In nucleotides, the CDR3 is TGTGCCTGGTTACAGGGTAGGGGGACTGAAGCTTTCTTT. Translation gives CAWLQGRGTEAFF. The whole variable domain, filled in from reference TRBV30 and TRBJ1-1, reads SQTIHQWPATLVQPVGSPLSLECTVEGTSNPNLYWYRQAAGRGLQLLFYSVGIGQISSEVPQNLSASRPQDRQFILSSKKLLLSDSGFYLCAWLQGRGTEAFFGQGTRLTVV.

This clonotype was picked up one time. The CDR3 here is CASSHRGAAYEQYF. In DNA, the CDR3 is TGTGCCAGCTCACACAGGGGGGCTGCCTACGAGCAGTACTTC. The chain couples TRBV18 to TRBJ2-7; 8 bases match TRBD1. The length of the CDR3 is 14 residues. V was clipped by 4 bases and J by 2 bases; unmatched bases: 4. Germline V CDR1 and CDR2: KGHSH, LQKENI.

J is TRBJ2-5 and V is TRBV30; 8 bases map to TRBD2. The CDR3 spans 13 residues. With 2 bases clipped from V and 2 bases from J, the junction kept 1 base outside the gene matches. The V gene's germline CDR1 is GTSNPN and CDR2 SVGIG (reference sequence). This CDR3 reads CAWSPGGQETQYF. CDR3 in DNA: TGTGCCTGGAGTCCGGGGGGGCAAGAGACCCAGTACTTC.

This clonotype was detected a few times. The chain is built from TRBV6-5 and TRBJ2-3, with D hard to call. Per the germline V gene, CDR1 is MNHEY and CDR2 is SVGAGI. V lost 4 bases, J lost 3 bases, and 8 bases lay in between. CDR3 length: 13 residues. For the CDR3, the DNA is TGTGCCAGCAGTTTGCGCGCTACAGATACGCAGTATTTT. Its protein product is CASSLRATDTQYF.

The CDR3 DNA sequence: TGTGCCTGGAGTACGGGGCTCTCCTACAATGAGCAGTTCTTC. As protein: CAWSTGLSYNEQFF. The V and J genes are TRBV30 and TRBJ2-1; the D gene could be TRBD1 or TRBD2 (5 bases each). The CDR3 has 14 amino acids. Germline CDR1 is GTSNPN and CDR2 is SVGIG (reference sequence). The V end was cut by 2 bases, the J end by 0 bases, with 8 bases between.

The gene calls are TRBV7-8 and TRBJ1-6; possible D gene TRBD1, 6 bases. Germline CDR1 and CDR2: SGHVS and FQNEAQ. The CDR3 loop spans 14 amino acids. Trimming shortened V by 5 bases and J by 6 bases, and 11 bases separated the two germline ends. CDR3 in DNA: TGTGCCAGCAGCATCCGGGACACTAATTCACCCCTCCACTTT. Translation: CASSIRDTNSPLHF.

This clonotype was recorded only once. CDR3 sequence reads: CASSLDRDSSYNEQFF. The DNA of the CDR3 is TGTGCCAGCAGCCTCGACAGGGATTCCTCCTACAATGAGCAGTTCTTC. This rearrangement joins TRBV25-1 to TRBJ2-1, with 7 bases fitting TRBD1. The CDR3 is made up of 16 amino acids. Unmatched junction bases numbered 8, after V lost 6 bases and J lost 0 bases. The germline V gene encodes CDR1 MGHDK and CDR2 SYGVNS.

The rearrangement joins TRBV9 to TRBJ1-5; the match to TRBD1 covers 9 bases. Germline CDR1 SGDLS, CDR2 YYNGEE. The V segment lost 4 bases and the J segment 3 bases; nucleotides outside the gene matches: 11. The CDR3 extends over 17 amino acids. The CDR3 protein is CASSNGQGRGPNQPQHF. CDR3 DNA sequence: TGTGCCAGCAGCAACGGACAGGGGCGCGGACCCAATCAGCCCCAGCATTTT.

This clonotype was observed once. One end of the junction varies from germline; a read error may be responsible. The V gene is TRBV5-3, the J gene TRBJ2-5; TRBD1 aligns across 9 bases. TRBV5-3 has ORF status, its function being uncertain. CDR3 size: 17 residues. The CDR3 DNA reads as TGTGCCAGCAGCTTGGGCCGAGTTCGGGACAGGGCTCCGACCCAGTACTTC. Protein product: CASSLGRVRDRAPTQYF.

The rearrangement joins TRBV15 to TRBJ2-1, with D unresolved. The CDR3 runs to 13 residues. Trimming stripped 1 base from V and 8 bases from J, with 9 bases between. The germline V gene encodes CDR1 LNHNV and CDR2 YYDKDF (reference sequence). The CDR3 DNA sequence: TGTGCCACCAGCAGAGGAGGTTTGCATGAGCAGTTCTTC. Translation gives CATSRGGLHEQFF.

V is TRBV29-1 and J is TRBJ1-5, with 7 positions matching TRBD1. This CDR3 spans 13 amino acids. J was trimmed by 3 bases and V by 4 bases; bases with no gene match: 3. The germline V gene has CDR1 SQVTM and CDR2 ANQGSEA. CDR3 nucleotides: TGCAGCGTTGCTGACAGGGCCAATCAGCCCCAGCATTTT. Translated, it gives CSVADRANQPQHF. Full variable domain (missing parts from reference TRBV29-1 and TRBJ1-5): SAVISQKPSRDICQRGTSLTIQCQVDSQVTMMFWYRQQPGQSLTLIATANQGSEATYESGFVIDKFPISRPNLTFSTLTVSNMSPEDSSIYLCSVADRANQPQHFGDGTRLSIL.

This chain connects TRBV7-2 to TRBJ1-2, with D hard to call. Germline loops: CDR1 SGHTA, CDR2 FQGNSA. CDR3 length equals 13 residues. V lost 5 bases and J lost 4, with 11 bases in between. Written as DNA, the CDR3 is TGTGCCAGCAGCCCTGACCGAATCTATGGCTACACCTTC. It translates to CASSPDRIYGYTF.

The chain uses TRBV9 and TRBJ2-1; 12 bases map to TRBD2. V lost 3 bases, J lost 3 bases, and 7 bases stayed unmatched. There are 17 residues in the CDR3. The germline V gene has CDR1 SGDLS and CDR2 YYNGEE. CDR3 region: CASSEDGLAGIYNEQFF. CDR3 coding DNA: TGTGCCAGCAGCGAAGATGGACTAGCGGGGATCTACAATGAGCAGTTCTTC.

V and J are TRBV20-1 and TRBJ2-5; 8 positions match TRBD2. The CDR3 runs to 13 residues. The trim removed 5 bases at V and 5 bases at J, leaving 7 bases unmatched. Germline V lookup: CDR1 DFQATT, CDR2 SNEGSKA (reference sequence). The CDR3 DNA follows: TGCAGTGCTGACGGGGGGGCCCGGGAGACCCAGTACTTC. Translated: CSADGGARETQYF.

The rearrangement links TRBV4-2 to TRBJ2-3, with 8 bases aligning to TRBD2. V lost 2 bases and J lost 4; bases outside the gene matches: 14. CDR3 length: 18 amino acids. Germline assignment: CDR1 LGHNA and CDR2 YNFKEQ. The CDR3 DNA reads TGTGCCAGCAGCCAACTCCGCAATTTCGGGGGGGCCTCAGATACGCAGTATTTT. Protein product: CASSQLRNFGGASDTQYF.

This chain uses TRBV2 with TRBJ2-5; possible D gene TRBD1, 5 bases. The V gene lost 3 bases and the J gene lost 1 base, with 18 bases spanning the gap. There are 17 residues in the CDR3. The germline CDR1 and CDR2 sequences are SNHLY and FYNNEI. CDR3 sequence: CASSDPLDRELQETQYF. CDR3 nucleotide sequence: TGTGCCAGCAGTGACCCTCTAGACAGAGAACTCCAAGAGACCCAGTACTTC.